Shown below are 19 T cell receptor beta chains from a single sample sequenced in a study of tissue T cells after allogeneic stem cell transplantation. Assay: immunoSEQ multiplex PCR; the TCRdb copy retains only in-frame clones and omits some. Of over 45,000 clones in the sample, approximately 73% were seen once. The sequencing input was sorted cells pooled from one or two spleens. The receptors derive from a pool of C57BL/6 mice in good health.

About this clone itself: Mouse gene names apply. The read ends 1 residue early relative to the CDR3; the germline J gene fills the gap. This chain connects TRBV13-2 to TRBJ1-1, with 7 bases matching TRBD1. The germline V gene has CDR1 NNHNN and CDR2 SYGAGS (reference sequence). V shed 3 bases, J shed 0 bases, and the junction held 2 bases outside the gene matches. This CDR3 is built from 14 residues. This CDR3 is CASGGQGANTEVFF. The CDR3 bases that were read are TGTGCCAGCGGTGGACAGGGTGCAAACACAGAAGTCTTC.

As for this clone: Gene names and germline match the mouse. The CDR3 goes on 1 residue after the read ends, and that part is filled in from the germline J gene. This chain joins TRBV4 and TRBJ2-4; 11 positions match TRBD2. This CDR3 comprises 15 residues. V shed 4 bases and J 1 base; nucleotides not matched to a gene: 1. CDR1 is LGHDT, CDR2 YNNKQL, per germline (reference sequence). CDR3 amino acids: CASSSTGGGQNTLYF. The covered CDR3 bases are TGTGCCAGCAGCTCGACTGGGGGGGGTCAAAACACCTTGTAC.

A word on this clone: Any gene name here is a mouse gene name. The read ends 1 residue shy of where the CDR3 ends; the end is completed using the germline J gene. Other DNA variants within this sample encode the same CDR3. V is TRBV16 and J is TRBJ1-1; TRBD1 is a possible D gene (6 bases). V was pared by 3 bases and J by 1 base, with 6 bases between. The CDR3 contains 13 residues. Germline loops: CDR1 SGHSA, CDR2 FRNQAP. The CDR3 region is CASSLDRNTEVFF. The part of the CDR3 DNA that was read is TGTGCAAGCAGCTTGGACAGGAACACAGAAGTCTTC.

With respect to this clone: Mouse names are used for the genes. Incomplete CDR3 DNA: TGTGCTAGCCGGGACTGGGGTAGTCAAAACACCTTGTAC. Protein product: CASRDWGSQNTLY. The whole CDR3 sequence reads CASRDWGSQNTLYF. The V call is TRBV29, the J call TRBJ2-4; 10 bases are shared with TRBD2. The CDR3 extends 1 residue past the end of the read, so its final part is completed from the germline J gene. V was clipped by 8 bases and J by 0 bases; unmatched bases: 2. The germline gives CDR1 MSHET, CDR2 SYDVDS. The CDR3 is 14 amino acids.

As to this clone: Mouse germline and gene names are used. Partial CDR3 DNA: TGTGCCAGCAGCTACGGGGGGCGCAACACCGGGCAGCTCTAC. The encoded protein is CASSYGGRNTGQLY. The whole CDR3 sequence is CASSYGGRNTGQLYF. The J gene is TRBJ2-2, the V gene TRBV4; possible D gene TRBD2, 7 bases. Sequencing ends 1 residue short of the CDR3 end; the germline J gene provides the rest. The length of the CDR3 is 15 residues. Trimming left V 3 bases short and J 2 bases short, with 10 bases between. From germline, CDR1 is LGHDT and CDR2 YNNKQL (reference sequence). The variable domain in full, with the rest retrieved from reference TRBV4 and TRBJ2-2, is ETAVFQTPNYHVTQVGNEVSFNCKQTLGHDTMYWYKQDSKKLLKIMFSYNNKQLIVNETVPRRFSPQSSDKAHLNLRIKSVEPEDSAVYLCASSYGGRNTGQLYFGEGSKLTVL.

To note about this clone: Mouse gene names apply. Read sequence stops 1 residue before the CDR3 end, and the germline J gene provides the missing end. V usage is TRBV2 and J usage is TRBJ2-7; D is unresolved. Looked up from germline, CDR1 is LGHNA and CDR2 is YSYQKL. This CDR3 is built from 15 residues. Trimming took off 0 bases at V and 0 bases at J, with 9 bases between the two ends. The CDR3 sequence is CASSQEDLSSYEQYF. The DNA read from the CDR3 is TGTGCCAGCAGCCAAGAGGACCTGAGCTCCTATGAACAGTAC.

In regard to this clone: Any gene name here is a mouse gene name. Sequencing ends 1 residue short of the CDR3 end; the germline J gene provides the rest. The chain carries TRBV24 and TRBJ2-4, with 7 bases aligning to TRBD2. Germline V gene sequence: CDR1 KGHTA, CDR2 FRNEEI. The CDR3 spans 15 residues. Germline trimming cut 2 bases from V and 0 bases from J; bases unmatched to any gene: 2. CDR3 DNA (partial): TGTGCCAGCAGTCTGGACTGGGTAAGTCAAAACACCTTGTAC. It codes for CASSLDWVSQNTLY. The complete CDR3 protein is CASSLDWVSQNTLYF.

In regard to this clone: All gene names here are mouse names. The read terminates 1 residue before the CDR3 end, so the remaining end is supplied by the germline J gene. The rearrangement uses TRBV3 and TRBJ1-2; no reliable D call. Trimming stripped 4 bases from V and 0 bases from J, with 9 bases between. This CDR3 spans 14 amino acids. CDR1 and CDR2 from the germline V gene are SNHLY and FYNGKV (reference sequence). Partial CDR3 DNA: TGTGCCAGCAGCTCCCGGGGAACAAACTCCGACTACACC. It translates to CASSSRGTNSDYT. The entire CDR3 is CASSSRGTNSDYTF.

On this clone itself: The gene names here belong to mouse. Read data end 1 residue before the CDR3 end; the end is taken from the germline J gene. V usage is TRBV23 and J usage is TRBJ2-5. The CDR3 sequence is 12 residues long. Germline V gene sequence: CDR1 KGHTA, CDR2 FQNQQP. The CDR3 DNA, read in part, is TGCTCCAGCAGTCAACACCAAGACACCCAGTAC. Protein sequence: CSSSQHQDTQY. The complete CDR3 protein is CSSSQHQDTQYF.

A word on this clone: Gene and germline names: mouse. The read halts 1 residue ahead of the CDR3 end, with the missing end drawn from the germline J gene. The gene calls are TRBV23 and TRBJ1-2; the table's D gene call, TRBD1, was not cross checked with the DNA. The germline V gene encodes CDR1 KGHTA and CDR2 FQNQQP. The CDR3 consists of 14 residues. The DNA read from the CDR3 is TGCTCCAGCAGTCAATCGCCAGGGGGCTCCGACTACACC. It is translated as CSSSQSPGGSDYT. The entire CDR3 protein is CSSSQSPGGSDYTF. The whole variable domain, filled in from reference TRBV23 and TRBJ1-2, reads DAAVTQKPRYLIKMKGQEAEMKCIPEKGHTAVFWYQQKQSKELKFLIYFQNQQPLDQIDMVKERFSAVCPSSSLCSLGIRTCEAEDSALYLCSSSQSPGGSDYTFGSGTRLLVI.

Note on this clone: Germline and genes here are mouse. The sequenced fragment ends 1 residue before the CDR3 boundary, so the rest is inferred from the germline J gene. V gene TRBV15 combines with J gene TRBJ2-2; weak D call: TRBD2 (7 bases). With 5 bases removed from V and 0 bases from J, the gap between germline ends came to 10 bases. The CDR3 spans 15 residues. Germline lookup yields CDR1 SGHND and CDR2 FRSKSL. The CDR3 bases that were read are TGTGCCAGCAGTCCTGGGGGCTCAAACACCGGGCAGCTCTAC. Amino acid sequence: CASSPGGSNTGQLY. The entire CDR3 protein is CASSPGGSNTGQLYF.

A note on this clone: Germline and genes here are mouse. The CDR3 loop reads CASTDGYEQYF. The CDR3 bases that were read are TGTGCTAGCACGGACGGGTATGAACAGTAC. V usage is TRBV29 and J usage is TRBJ2-7, with D hard to call. Sequencing ends 1 residue short of the CDR3 end; the germline J gene provides the rest. The CDR3 consists of 11 residues. Deletions cut 7 bases from V and 4 bases from J, with 8 bases between. CDR1 MSHET and CDR2 SYDVDS come from the germline V gene.

About this clone: The gene names here belong to mouse. The read ends 1 residue early relative to the CDR3; the germline J gene fills the gap. This chain links TRBV31 with TRBJ2-5; 7 positions match TRBD1. The CDR3 is 15 residues long. Trimming took 0 bases from V and 0 from J; bases not matched to a gene: 3. Germline CDR1 is GKSSPN and CDR2 is SITVG. CDR3 DNA, as far as it was read: TGTGCCTGGAGTCTGACAGGGTTTAACCAAGACACCCAGTAC. This gives the protein CAWSLTGFNQDTQY. From start to end, the CDR3 is CAWSLTGFNQDTQYF.

About this clone: Gene names follow the mouse nomenclature. Read data end 1 residue before the CDR3 end; the end is taken from the germline J gene. The chain joins TRBV13-1 to TRBJ2-4; D tentatively reads TRBD1 or TRBD2 (6 bases each). V lost 1 base, J lost 7 bases, and 10 bases lay in between. There are 13 residues in the CDR3. The germline CDR1 and CDR2 sequences are NSHNY and SYGAGN. The CDR3 sequence: CASSDLGAYTLYF. Incomplete CDR3 DNA: TGTGCCAGCAGTGATTTGGGGGCTTACACCTTGTAC.

Remarks on this clone: Gene names denote mouse genes. The read is 1 residue too short to cover the CDR3 end, so that end is filled in from the germline J gene. The J gene is TRBJ2-7, the V gene TRBV1; 7 bases fit TRBD2. Germline assignment: CDR1 NSQYPW and CDR2 LRSPGD (reference sequence). V lost 5 bases, J lost 0 bases, and 10 bases stayed unmatched. This CDR3 spans 16 amino acids. The covered CDR3 bases are TGCACCTGCAGTCCTCGGGGGGGGGAAAGCTCCTATGAACAGTAC. This encodes CTCSPRGGESSYEQY. The complete CDR3 protein is CTCSPRGGESSYEQYF.

In its sample, this clone was seen once. Germline and genes here are mouse. Sequencing ends 1 residue short of the CDR3 end; the germline J gene provides the rest. This chain joins TRBV2 and TRBJ1-1; D gene unclear. Between the trimmed V and J ends, which lost 0 bases and 10 bases, there was a span of 9 bases. Germline V gene data show CDR1 as LGHNA and CDR2 as YSYQKL. The CDR3 consists of 12 residues. CDR3 region: CASSQEVGRVFF. Partial CDR3 DNA: TGTGCCAGCAGCCAAGAAGTGGGGAGAGTCTTC. Supplemented by reference TRBV2 and TRBJ1-1, the full variable domain reads DPKIIQKPKYLVAVTGSEKILICEQYLGHNAMYWYRQSAKKPLEFMFSYSYQKLMDNQTASSRFQPQSSKKNHLDLQITALKPDDSATYFCASSQEVGRVFFGKGTRLTVV.

About this clone itself: Any gene name here is a mouse gene name. The read terminates 1 residue ahead of where the CDR3 ends, so the germline J gene completes it. The chain combines TRBV12-2 with TRBJ1-2, with D unclear. Germline V gene lookup returns CDR1 SGHLS and CDR2 HYDKME. This CDR3 contains 13 residues. The ends were cut back, 1 base at V and 0 bases at J, with 5 bases in the middle. The sequenced part of the CDR3 DNA is TGTGCCAGCTCTCTAAGCTCAAACTCCGACTACACC. Its protein is CASSLSSNSDYT. The complete CDR3 protein is CASSLSSNSDYTF. Drawing the rest from reference TRBV12-2 and TRBJ1-2, the complete variable domain is NSGVVQSPRYIIKGKGERSILKCIPISGHLSVAWYQQTQGQELKFFIQHYDKMERDKGNLPSRFSVQQFDDYHSEMNMSALELEDSAVYFCASSLSSNSDYTFGSGTRLLVI.

On this clone: Any gene name here is a mouse gene name. The read falls 1 residue short of the CDR3 end, and the missing part is taken from the germline J gene. The V and J genes are TRBV12-2 and TRBJ2-7; 14 nucleotides match TRBD2. CDR1 is SGHLS and CDR2 is HYDKME in the germline V gene. Losses at the gene ends were 3 bases for V and 6 bases for J; bases not matched to a gene: 3. The CDR3 has 14 amino acids. Incomplete CDR3 DNA: TGTGCCAGCTCTGCCGGGACTGGGGGGGCTGAACAGTAC. Translating gives CASSAGTGGAEQY. The entire CDR3 protein reads CASSAGTGGAEQYF.

This clone was seen a few times. The genes are named according to mouse. Sequencing ends 1 residue short of the CDR3 end; the germline J gene provides the rest. The chain links TRBV13-2 to TRBJ2-1; D remains ambiguous. V lost 5 bases and J lost 0, with 12 bases in between. The CDR3 has 15 residues. Germline CDR1 NNHNN, CDR2 SYGAGS (reference sequence). The DNA read from the CDR3 is TGTGCCAGCGGCCCCGACTCTTATAACTATGCTGAGCAGTTC. This encodes CASGPDSYNYAEQF. The full CDR3 protein is CASGPDSYNYAEQFF.